The rows below give T cell receptor beta chains drawn from one sample of a study of cytomegalovirus exposure and HLA in healthy donors. Here immunoSEQ multiplex PCR was the method, and the copy in TCRdb shows in-frame clones only, minus some. The sample includes approximately 220,000 clones, around three quarters of them seen just once. Sequencing input: PBMCs. All receptors derive from a man between 35 and 55 years old in good health and CMV-seronegative. Both conserved end residues are part of each CDR3. A D gene is named only where the DNA matches it firmly. Size tells how often a clone was seen (once, few, many) or the class of an expanded clone, and some rows leave it out.

J gene | clone size | V gene | D gene | CDR3 protein | CDR3 DNA
TRBJ1-3 | NA | TRBV6-1 | NA | CASSRLVGNTIYF | TGTGCCAGCTCCAGGTTGGTTGGAAACACCATATATTTT
TRBJ2-7 | NA | TRBV5-6 | NA | CASSPGTYEQYF | TGTGCCAGCAGCCCAGGGACCTACGAGCAGTACTTC
TRBJ2-1 | NA | TRBV28 | TRBD2 | CASGESGRGTYNEQFF | TGTGCCAGCGGAGAGAGCGGGAGGGGAACCTACAATGAGCAGTTCTTC
TRBJ1-2 | NA | TRBV19 | NA | CASSRHTGASGYTF | TGTGCCAGTAGTAGACATACAGGAGCCTCGGGCTACACCTTC
TRBJ2-7 | NA | TRBV14 | NA | CASSQDYGEALEQYF | TGTGCCAGCAGCCAAGATTATGGGGAGGCCCTCGAGCAGTACTTC
TRBJ1-1 | few | TRBV6-6 | TRBD1 | CASSRHLGQGLEAFF | TGTGCCAGCAGTCGCCACTTGGGACAGGGGCTTGAAGCTTTCTTT
TRBJ2-2 | NA | TRBV2 | TRBD1 | CASSNRDRATGELFF | TGTGCCAGCAGCAACCGGGACAGGGCCACCGGGGAGCTGTTTTTT
TRBJ2-3 | NA | TRBV6-5 | TRBD1 | CASQIQGARTDTQYF | TGTGCCAGCCAGATACAGGGGGCTCGTACAGATACGCAGTATTTT
TRBJ1-6 | NA | TRBV27 | NA | CASSPGLPSPLHF | TGTGCCAGCAGTCCAGGCCTACCTTCACCCCTCCACTTT
TRBJ1-5 | NA | TRBV7-8 | TRBD1 | CASSFDRDQPQHF | TGTGCCAGCAGCTTCGACAGGGACCAGCCCCAGCATTTT
TRBJ1-1 | NA | TRBV4-1 | NA | CASSHTQIMNTEAFF | TGCGCCAGCAGCCACACACAGATCATGAACACTGAAGCTTTCTTT
TRBJ1-2 | NA | TRBV14 | NA | CASSQDEWGGHPYGYTF | TGTGCCAGCAGCCAAGATGAGTGGGGCGGACACCCCTATGGCTACACCTTC
TRBJ1-1 | NA | TRBV6-1 | TRBD1 | CASSGDRMGDTEAFF | TGTGCCAGCAGTGGGGACAGGATGGGAGACACTGAAGCTTTCTTT
TRBJ1-6 | NA | TRBV5-4 | TRBD1 | CASSSTGAGSPLHF | TGTGCCAGCAGCTCGACAGGGGCGGGGTCACCCCTCCACTTT
TRBJ1-2 | NA | TRBV5-6 | TRBD1 | CASRQGEGYTF | TGTGCCAGCAGACAGGGGGAAGGCTACACCTTC
TRBJ1-5 | NA | TRBV19 | NA | CASSIAAGNQPQHF | TGTGCCAGTAGTATTGCGGCGGGCAATCAGCCCCAGCATTTT
TRBJ2-1 | NA | TRBV30 | NA | CAWSEAEQFF | TGTGCCTGGAGCGAGGCTGAGCAGTTCTTC
TRBJ2-1 | few | TRBV18 | TRBD2 | CASSPNQREAQGGSYNEQFF | TGTGCCAGCTCACCAAACCAGCGGGAGGCGCAGGGTGGCTCCTACAATGAGCAGTTCTTC
TRBJ2-1 | NA | TRBV5-4 | NA | CASSLDRSYNEQFF | TGTGCCAGCAGCCTGGACAGATCCTACAATGAGCAGTTCTTC
TRBJ2-5 | once | TRBV19 | NA | CASSLSGYQETQYF | TGTGCCAGTAGTTTATCAGGGTACCAAGAGACCCAGTACTTC
TRBJ2-3 | NA | TRBV19 | TRBD2 | CASSIGAGGRRTDTQYF | TGTGCCAGTAGTATAGGAGCGGGAGGGAGGCGCACAGATACGCAGTATTTT
TRBJ2-1 | NA | TRBV11-3 | TRBD2 | CASSALAGDKHEQFF | TGTGCCAGCAGCGCCTTAGCGGGAGATAAACATGAGCAGTTCTTC
TRBJ1-5 | NA | TRBV7-2 | NA | CASSFRHISNQPQHF | TGTGCCAGCAGCTTCAGACATATTAGCAATCAGCCCCAGCATTTT
TRBJ2-5 | few | TRBV5-3 | TRBD1 | CARSPGQGGETQYF | TGTGCCAGAAGCCCAGGACAGGGCGGGGAGACCCAGTACTTC
TRBJ1-3 | NA | TRBV10-1 | TRBD1 | CASDDRDSGNTIYF | TGCGCCAGCGATGACAGGGACTCTGGAAACACCATATATTTT
TRBJ2-3 | few | TRBV18 | TRBD2 | CASSLLAGGADTQYF | TGTGCCAGCTCACTACTAGCGGGAGGGGCGGATACGCAGTATTTT
TRBJ2-7 | NA | TRBV5-4 | TRBD1 | CASSSRGTYEQYF | TGTGCCAGCAGCTCCAGGGGGACGTACGAGCAGTACTTC
TRBJ2-1 | NA | TRBV27 | NA | CASSLSWTTEQFF | TGTGCCAGCAGTTTATCTTGGACTACCGAGCAGTTCTTC
TRBJ1-2 | NA | TRBV9 | TRBD1 | CASSATGQGYFYGYTF | TGTGCCAGCAGCGCCACCGGACAGGGCTATTTCTATGGCTACACCTTC
TRBJ2-5 | NA | TRBV18 | NA | CASSPEWVETQYF | TGTGCCAGCTCACCGGAGTGGGTAGAGACCCAGTACTTC
TRBJ2-3 | NA | TRBV2 | TRBD1 | CASSDRDRGTDTQYF | TGTGCCAGCAGTGATCGGGACAGGGGCACAGATACGCAGTATTTT
TRBJ2-7 | NA | TRBV7-9 | TRBD1 | CASIPSVGTVYEQYF | TGTGCCAGCATACCCTCGGTGGGGACAGTCTACGAGCAGTACTTC
TRBJ1-5 | NA | TRBV7-8 | TRBD1 | CASSSDRGVQPQHF | TGTGCCAGCAGCTCCGACAGGGGAGTTCAGCCCCAGCATTTT
TRBJ1-1 | NA | TRBV7-2 | NA | CASSSGRRGLNTEAFF | TGTGCCAGCAGCTCAGGACGGCGGGGGTTGAACACTGAAGCTTTCTTT
TRBJ1-2 | NA | TRBV5-6 | TRBD1 | CASSPGTGSYGYTF | TGTGCCAGCAGCCCGGGGACAGGGTCCTATGGCTACACCTTC
TRBJ2-1 | medium-sized | TRBV19 | TRBD2 | CASSKGGPANEQFF | TGTGCCAGTAGTAAGGGAGGGCCGGCAAATGAGCAGTTCTTC
TRBJ2-4 | NA | TRBV5-4 | NA | CASSLGGAENIQYF | TGTGCCAGCAGCTTGGGCGGAGCTGAAAACATTCAGTACTTC
TRBJ1-6 | NA | TRBV19 | TRBD1 | CASSIRQGWSYNSPLHF | TGTGCCAGTAGCATCCGACAGGGATGGTCCTATAATTCACCCCTCCACTTT
TRBJ2-3 | NA | TRBV2 | TRBD2 | CASSVRASGGTDTQYF | TGTGCCAGCAGTGTAAGGGCTAGCGGGGGCACAGATACGCAGTATTTT
TRBJ2-2 | NA | TRBV7-9 | NA | CASSLPREPNTGELFF | TGTGCCAGCAGCTTACCCAGGGAACCGAACACCGGGGAGCTGTTTTTT
TRBJ2-1 | NA | TRBV9 | TRBD1 | CASSVSGQGPNEQFF | TGTGCCAGCAGCGTATCGGGACAGGGGCCGAATGAGCAGTTCTTC